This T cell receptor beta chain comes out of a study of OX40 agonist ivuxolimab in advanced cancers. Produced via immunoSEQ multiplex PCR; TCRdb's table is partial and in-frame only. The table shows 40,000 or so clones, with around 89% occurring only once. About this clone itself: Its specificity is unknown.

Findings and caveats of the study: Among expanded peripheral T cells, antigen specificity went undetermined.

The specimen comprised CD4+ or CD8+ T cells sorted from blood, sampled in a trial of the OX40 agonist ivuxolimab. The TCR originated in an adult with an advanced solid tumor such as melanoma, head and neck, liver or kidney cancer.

The CDR3 DNA reads TGTGCCAGCAGCTTACGAGAGGGAGGCGAAGCTTTCTTT. Its translation: CASSLREGGEAFF. The V call is TRBV11-3, the J call TRBJ1-1; D gene unclear. V lost 2 bases and J lost 8, with 12 bases in between. From germline, CDR1 is SGHNT and CDR2 YENEEA. This CDR3 is 13 amino acids long.